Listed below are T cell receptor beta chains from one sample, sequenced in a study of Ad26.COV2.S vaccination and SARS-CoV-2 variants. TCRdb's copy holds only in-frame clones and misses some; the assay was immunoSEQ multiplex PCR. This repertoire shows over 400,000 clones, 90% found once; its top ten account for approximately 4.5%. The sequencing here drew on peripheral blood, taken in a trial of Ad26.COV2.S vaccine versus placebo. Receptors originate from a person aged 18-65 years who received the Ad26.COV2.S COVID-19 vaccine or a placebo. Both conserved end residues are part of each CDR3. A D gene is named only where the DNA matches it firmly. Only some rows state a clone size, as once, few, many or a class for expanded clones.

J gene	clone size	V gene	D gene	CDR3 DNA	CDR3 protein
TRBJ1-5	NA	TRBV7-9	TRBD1	TGTGCCAGCAGCGCATACAGGGGGCGTCGGGGGCCAAATCAGCCCCAGCATTTT	CASSAYRGRRGPNQPQHF
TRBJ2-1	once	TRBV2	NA	TGTGCCAAGGGGGGGACCTACAATGAGCAGTTCTTC	CAKGGTYNEQFF
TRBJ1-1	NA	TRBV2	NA	TGTGCCAGCTCAGCGGAGGGGTTGATCACTGAAGCTTTCTTT	CASSAEGLITEAFF
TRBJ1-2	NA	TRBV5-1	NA	TGCGCCAGCAGCTTGGCGGGGCAGGGATTTGGCTATGGCTACACCTTC	CASSLAGQGFGYGYTF
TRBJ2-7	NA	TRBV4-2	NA	TGTGCCAGCAGCCAGAACAGAGACTCCTACGAGCAGTACTTC	CASSQNRDSYEQYF
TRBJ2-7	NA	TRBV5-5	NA	TGTGCCAGCAGCTTGGAGGGCAGGTCCAACGAGCAGTACTTC	CASSLEGRSNEQYF
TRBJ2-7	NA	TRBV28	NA	TGTGCCAGCAGTTTATACCACGCTTACGAGCAGTACTTC	CASSLYHAYEQYF
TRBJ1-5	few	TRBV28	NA	TGTGCCAGTCTCATAGGGGGAATGTATAGCAATCAGCCCCAGCATTTT	CASLIGGMYSNQPQHF
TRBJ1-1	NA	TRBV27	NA	TGTGCCAGCAGTTGGGACGGCTTGAACACTGAAGCTTTCTTT	CASSWDGLNTEAFF
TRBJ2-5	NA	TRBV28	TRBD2	TGTGCCAGCAGTTTATTTTTGGGACTAGCGGGAGGGAACCAAGAGACCCAGTACTTC	CASSLFLGLAGGNQETQYF
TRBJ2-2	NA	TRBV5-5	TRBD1	TGTGCCAGCAGCTTGGGGACAGGGATCCACACCGGGGAGCTGTTTTTT	CASSLGTGIHTGELFF
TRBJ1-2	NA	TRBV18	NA	TGTGCCAGCTCACCAAGGATCGACCAGGCAACCTATGGCTACACCTTC	CASSPRIDQATYGYTF
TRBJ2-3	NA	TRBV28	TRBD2	TGTGCCAGCAGTCTAGCGGGAGTTATAGATACGCAGTATTTT	CASSLAGVIDTQYF
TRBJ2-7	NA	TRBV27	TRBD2	TGTGCCAGCAGTTTAGGACTAGCGGGAGAGGGCTCCTACGAGCAGTACTTC	CASSLGLAGEGSYEQYF
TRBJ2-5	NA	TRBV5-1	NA	TGCGCCAGCAGCGCGTTCCAGCGACAAGAGACCCAGTACTTC	CASSAFQRQETQYF
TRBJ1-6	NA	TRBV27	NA	TGTGCCAGCAGTTTAGAAGGGACCAGGAGCTCCTATAATTCACCCCTCCACTTT	CASSLEGTRSSYNSPLHF
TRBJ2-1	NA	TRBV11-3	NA	TGTGCCAGCAGCTCGACCCCAACAGGGAACAATGAGCAGTTCTTC	CASSSTPTGNNEQFF
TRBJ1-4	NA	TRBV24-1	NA	TGTGCCGCCTACCAGGGGCGCGCTAATGAAAAACTGTTTTTT	CAAYQGRANEKLFF
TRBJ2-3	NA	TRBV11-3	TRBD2	TGTGCCAGCAGCGCGGAAGGGACTAGCGGCACAGATACGCAGTATTTT	CASSAEGTSGTDTQYF
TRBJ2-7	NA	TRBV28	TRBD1	TGTGCCAGCAGGCCACCGGGACAGGGGGGCGAGCAGTACTTC	CASRPPGQGGEQYF
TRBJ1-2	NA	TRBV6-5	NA	TGTGCCAGCAGTTACTCGATATCTTCTGGGGTGAATGGCTACACCTTC	CASSYSISSGVNGYTF
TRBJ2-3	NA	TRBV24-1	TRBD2	TGTGCCACCAGTGACCCGCTAGCGGGAGGGACAGATACGCAGTATTTT	CATSDPLAGGTDTQYF
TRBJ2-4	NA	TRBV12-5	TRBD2	TGTGCTAGTGGTTTGGTCAGTTCTAGCGGGAGTATCGCCAAAAACATTCAGTACTTC	CASGLVSSSGSIAKNIQYF
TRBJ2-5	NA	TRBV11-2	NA	TGTGCCAGCAGCTTAGGTCCGGTCCGGGAGACCCAGTACTTC	CASSLGPVRETQYF
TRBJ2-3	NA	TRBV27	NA	TGTGCCAGCAGTTCTCTAGGGGAGGAAACAGATACGCAGTATTTT	CASSSLGEETDTQYF
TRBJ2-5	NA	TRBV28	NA	TGTGCCAGCAGTTTATCAGGGGAGGGGGCACAAGAGACCCAGTACTTC	CASSLSGEGAQETQYF
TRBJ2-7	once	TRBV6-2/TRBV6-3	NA	TGTGCCAGCAGTTCCACTACCCTCTACGAGCAGTACTTC	CASSSTTLYEQYF